This T cell receptor (beta chain) was captured by sequencing in a study of T cell responses to AZD1222 COVID-19 vaccine. The table lists this clone with a count of one. Its antigen is undetermined. TCRdb's table, derived via immunoSEQ multiplex PCR, lists solely in-frame clones and lacks some. In the table there are 50,000 to 65,000 clones, 81% of which are singletons. The study, taken as a whole, reports: Most donors were white British, females outnumbered males, and clonal diversity was possibly underestimated.

Timing groups of about 4 and about 12 weeks for second doses were pooled. This clonotype was sampled from an adult who received the AZD1222 COVID-19 vaccine. The sample here was peripheral blood, taken 28 days after the second AZD1222 dose.

The DNA for the CDR3 is TGCGCCAGCAGCGTCGGGACTTCCCGTGGTGAGCAGTTCTTC. Encoded protein: CASSVGTSRGEQFF. J is TRBJ2-1 and V is TRBV5-1; D possibly corresponds to TRBD2 (6 bases). V was cut by 4 bases and J by 9 bases, with 17 bases left in between. The CDR3 extends over 14 amino acids. Germline V CDR1 and CDR2: SGHRS, YFSETQ.